The subject of this entry is one T cell receptor (beta chain). The data were obtained in a study of blood T cell repertoires in COVID-19. Looking at the study overall: Researchers got acute and convalescent COVID-19 samples from the United States, Italy and Spain. The cDNA or gDNA used as material had been derived from T cells, B-cell-depleted T cells, or PBMCs.

The germline gives CDR1 SGHNT, CDR2 YYREEE (reference sequence). This CDR3 spans 13 amino acids. V lost 5 bases and J 10 bases, leaving 16 bases between the germline ends. Original analysis: From reference gene primer amplification, estimates of nucleated cell counts were derived. Using immunoSEQ multiplex PCR, the repertoire was profiled, and TCRdb retains in-frame clones only, with some absent. That table is the source of V, J and clone size, and D and trimming were worked out from the DNA. Found here are 150,000 to 200,000 clones, 88% of them singletons; the top ten hold 2% to 2.5%. The sample taken for sequencing was peripheral blood. The sequence was collected from a man in his fifties who had recovered from COVID-19. This chain uses TRBV5-4 with TRBJ2-1, with D possibly matching TRBD2 (5 bases). CDR3 sequence (DNA): TGTGCCAGCAGGTCCCTCGGGGAGAGGGAGCAGTTCTTC. This codes for CASRSLGEREQFF.